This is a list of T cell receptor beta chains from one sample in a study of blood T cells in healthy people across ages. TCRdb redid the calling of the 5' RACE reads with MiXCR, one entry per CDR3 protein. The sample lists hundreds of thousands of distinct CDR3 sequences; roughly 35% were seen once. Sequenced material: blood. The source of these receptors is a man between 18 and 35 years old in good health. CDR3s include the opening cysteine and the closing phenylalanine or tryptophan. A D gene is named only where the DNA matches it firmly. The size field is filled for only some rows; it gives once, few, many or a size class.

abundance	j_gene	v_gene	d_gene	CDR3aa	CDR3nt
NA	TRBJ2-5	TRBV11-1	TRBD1	CASSPGQGMVLETQYF	TGTGCCAGCAGCCCCGGACAGGGGATGGTTTTAGAGACCCAGTACTTC
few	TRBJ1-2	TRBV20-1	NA	CSAFTNRAGYTF	TGCAGTGCTTTTACGAACAGGGCTGGCTACACCTTC
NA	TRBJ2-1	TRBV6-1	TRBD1	CASTQLTGSGSNEQFF	TGTGCCAGCACCCAATTGACAGGGTCGGGCTCCAATGAGCAGTTCTTC
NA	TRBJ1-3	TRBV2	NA	CASQISGNTIYF	TGTGCCAGCCAGATCTCTGGAAACACCATATATTTT
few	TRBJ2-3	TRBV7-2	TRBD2	CASSLRQLAGDTDTQYF	TGTGCCAGCAGCTTAAGACAACTAGCGGGGGACACAGATACGCAGTATTTT
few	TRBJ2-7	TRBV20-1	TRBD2	CSAKTSGTYYEQYF	TGCAGTGCAAAGACTAGCGGGACTTACTACGAGCAGTACTTC
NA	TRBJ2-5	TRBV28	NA	CASSWGGTQYF	TGTGCCAGCAGTTGGGGAGGGACCCAGTACTTC
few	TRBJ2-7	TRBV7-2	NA	CASSSLALEQYF	TGTGCCAGCAGCTCTCTAGCGCTCGAGCAGTACTTC
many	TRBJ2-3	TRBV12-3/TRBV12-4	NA	CASTRTGDTQYF	TGTGCCAGCACTCGGACCGGGGATACGCAGTATTTT
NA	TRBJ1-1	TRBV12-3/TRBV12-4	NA	CASTFWMTEAFF	TGTGCCAGCACCTTTTGGATGACTGAAGCTTTCTTT
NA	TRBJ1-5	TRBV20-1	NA	CSARGPSMRPQHF	TGCAGTGCCCGGGGACCCTCGATGCGGCCCCAGCATTTT
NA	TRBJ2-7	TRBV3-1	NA	CASSRFSAYEQYF	TGTGCCAGCAGCCGATTTTCGGCATACGAGCAGTACTTC
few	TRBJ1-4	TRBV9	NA	CASSVGLDEKLFF	TGTGCCAGCAGCGTAGGGCTGGATGAAAAACTGTTTTTT
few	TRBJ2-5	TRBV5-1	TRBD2	CASAGGSQETQYF	TGCGCCAGCGCGGGGGGCAGTCAAGAGACCCAGTACTTC
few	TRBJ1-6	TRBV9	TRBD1	CASSVAGTDNSPLHF	TGTGCCAGCAGCGTAGCCGGGACAGATAATTCACCCCTCCACTTT
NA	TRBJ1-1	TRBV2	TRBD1	CARRDTGVGEAFF	TGCGCCCGGAGGGATACAGGGGTCGGTGAAGCTTTCTTT
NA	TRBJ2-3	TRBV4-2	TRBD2	CASSQEVGGREGTDTQYF	TGTGCCAGCAGCCAAGAGGTCGGCGGGAGGGAAGGAACAGATACGCAGTATTTT
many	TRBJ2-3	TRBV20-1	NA	CSASVNGDSTDTQYF	TGCAGTGCCTCCGTTAACGGGGATAGCACAGATACGCAGTATTTT
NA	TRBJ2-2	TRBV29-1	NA	CSVYPSGTGELFF	TGCAGCGTTTATCCCTCTGGCACCGGGGAGCTGTTTTTT
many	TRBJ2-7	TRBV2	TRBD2	CASRANVRGGSNEQYF	TGTGCCAGCAGGGCGAACGTCCGGGGGGGTTCAAACGAGCAGTACTTC
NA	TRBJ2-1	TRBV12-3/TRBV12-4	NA	CARSLSAYNEQFF	TGTGCCCGCAGTTTATCTGCCTACAATGAGCAGTTCTTC
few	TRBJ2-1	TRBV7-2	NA	CASSFVQREQFF	TGTGCCAGCAGCTTTGTGCAGCGGGAGCAGTTCTTC
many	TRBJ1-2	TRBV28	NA	CASRKEGRGYTF	TGTGCCAGCAGAAAAGAGGGCAGAGGCTACACCTTC
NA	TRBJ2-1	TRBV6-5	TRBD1	CASSNSDRGQFF	TGTGCCAGCAGTAACAGTGACAGGGGACAGTTCTTC
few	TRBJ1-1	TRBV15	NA	CATSSRDTQTTEAFF	TGTGCCACCAGCAGCCGGGACACCCAGACCACTGAAGCTTTCTTT
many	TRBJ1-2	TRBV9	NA	CASSGRGYGYTF	TGTGCCAGCAGTGGACGTGGCTATGGCTACACCTTC
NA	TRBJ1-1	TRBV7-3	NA	CASSLTGVAEAFF	TGTGCCAGCAGCTTAACGGGGGTGGCTGAAGCTTTCTTT